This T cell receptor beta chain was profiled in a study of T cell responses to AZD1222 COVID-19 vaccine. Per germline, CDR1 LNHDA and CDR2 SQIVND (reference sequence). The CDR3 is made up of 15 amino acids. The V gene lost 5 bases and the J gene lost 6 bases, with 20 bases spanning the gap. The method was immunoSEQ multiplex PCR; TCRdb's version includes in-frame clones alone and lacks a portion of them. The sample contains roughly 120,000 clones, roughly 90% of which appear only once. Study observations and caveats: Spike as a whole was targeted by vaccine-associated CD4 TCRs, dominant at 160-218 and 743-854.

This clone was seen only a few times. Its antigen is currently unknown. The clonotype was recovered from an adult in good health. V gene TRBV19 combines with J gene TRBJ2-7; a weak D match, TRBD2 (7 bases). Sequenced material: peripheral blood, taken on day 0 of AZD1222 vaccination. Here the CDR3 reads CASSSLEGGIREQYF. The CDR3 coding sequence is TGTGCCAGTAGTTCTCTCGAGGGGGGGATCCGCGAGCAGTACTTC.